The rows below give T cell receptor beta chains drawn from one sample of a study of response to subunit inactivated influenza vaccine. TCRdb re-analysed the RT-PCR reads in MiXCR, keeping a single row per CDR3 protein. This table has about 800,000 distinct CDR3 sequences, 21% appearing once. The material sequenced was PBMCs from blood, taken about 5 days after vaccination. The source of these receptors is a man aged 50 to 60 who received an inactivated influenza vaccine. The CDR3 runs from the conserved cysteine through the conserved F or W. Each record gives: V gene, CDR3 protein.

V gene: TRBV7-2
CDR3 protein: CASSFGLETQYF

V gene: TRBV14
CDR3 protein: CASSRRRHNNRYGYTF

V gene: TRBV20-1
CDR3 protein: CSARGAAIVHEQYF

V gene: TRBV20-1
CDR3 protein: CSARGLTGGFHNEQFF

V gene: TRBV20-1
CDR3 protein: CSATQGADYGYTF

V gene: TRBV15
CDR3 protein: CATSRAYYEQYF

V gene: TRBV7-2
CDR3 protein: CASSLKDRGKGGYTF

V gene: TRBV7-8
CDR3 protein: CASSYGLAGVMNTEAFF

V gene: TRBV12-3/TRBV12-4
CDR3 protein: CASSRTGRGEKLFF

V gene: TRBV7-9
CDR3 protein: CASSPGRGENTGELFF

V gene: TRBV7-2
CDR3 protein: CASSSREIYNEQFF

V gene: TRBV23-1
CDR3 protein: CASSQSPGGDYTGELFF

V gene: TRBV4-3
CDR3 protein: CASSRGDIPGLAVYEQFF

V gene: TRBV7-8
CDR3 protein: CASRGLAGATNNEQFF

V gene: TRBV4-3
CDR3 protein: CASSQEVGLAGTEQFF

V gene: TRBV4-1
CDR3 protein: CASSQTGTSGTIQETQYF

V gene: TRBV28
CDR3 protein: CASSSAGQTKQETQYF

V gene: TRBV28
CDR3 protein: CASSFALAGSYNEQFF

V gene: TRBV4-1
CDR3 protein: CASSQGEVGEQYF

V gene: TRBV6-1
CDR3 protein: CASKSSVGRTDTQYF

V gene: TRBV20-1
CDR3 protein: CSARPLVSEQFF

V gene: TRBV27
CDR3 protein: CASSDSGTASSPLHF

V gene: TRBV7-6
CDR3 protein: CASSRDRGYNSPLHF

V gene: TRBV5-5
CDR3 protein: CASSSVLGLSGYGYTF

V gene: TRBV4-1
CDR3 protein: CASRRLNYEQYF

V gene: TRBV15
CDR3 protein: CATSRAGSTYEQYF

V gene: TRBV6-2/TRBV6-3
CDR3 protein: CASSWRGNRLGYNEQFF

V gene: TRBV9
CDR3 protein: CASSVADQTNEKLFF

V gene: TRBV6-5
CDR3 protein: CASSWLASGELFF

V gene: TRBV11-1
CDR3 protein: CASRSIARDRGKANEKLFF

V gene: TRBV25-1
CDR3 protein: CASRSADTQYF

V gene: TRBV6-2/TRBV6-3
CDR3 protein: CASSWTAGTEAFF

V gene: TRBV29-1
CDR3 protein: CSGRDTGPKGAQYF

V gene: TRBV20-1
CDR3 protein: CSARPGRSSYEQYF

V gene: TRBV18
CDR3 protein: CASSPREAGELFF

V gene: TRBV9
CDR3 protein: CASSVDRGPAGVRDEQFF

V gene: TRBV2
CDR3 protein: CASSEMNYEQYF

V gene: TRBV10-3
CDR3 protein: CAITQTGITEAFF

V gene: TRBV29-1
CDR3 protein: CSVEAGLASNTGELFF

V gene: TRBV20-1
CDR3 protein: CSARDPTGGPYEQYF

V gene: TRBV6-1
CDR3 protein: CASTVATGMNTEAFF

V gene: TRBV12-3/TRBV12-4
CDR3 protein: CASSLDRAVQPQHF